These T cell receptor beta chains were read from a single sample in a study of blood T cell repertoires in COVID-19. Sequencing used immunoSEQ multiplex PCR; TCRdb keeps in-frame clones, though not all of them. The table has 95,000 or so clones, around 87% seen once. The sequenced sample was peripheral blood. Source of these receptors: a human donor in a cohort sampled during active COVID-19. CDR3s include the opening cysteine and the closing phenylalanine or tryptophan. D genes are given only for firm matches. A clone size is listed for some rows: how often the clone was seen (once, few, many), or a class if it is expanded.

TRBD2	few	TRBV19	TRBJ2-2	CATNPLAGGKGELFF	TGTGCCACCAACCCACTAGCGGGGGGGAAAGGGGAGCTGTTTTTT
.	.	TRBV20-1	TRBJ1-1	CSALRGPEAFF	TGCAGTGCCCTGCGGGGCCCTGAAGCTTTCTTT
.	few	TRBV9	TRBJ1-6	CASSVAQLNSPLHF	TGTGCCAGCAGCGTAGCACAGTTGAATTCACCCCTCCACTTT
TRBD1	.	TRBV2	TRBJ1-2	CASSTGDRGFYGYTF	TGTGCCAGCAGCACCGGGGACAGGGGATTCTATGGCTACACCTTC
.	.	TRBV30	TRBJ2-7	CAYTDTRSYEQYF	TGTGCCTACACGGACACCCGCTCCTACGAGCAGTACTTC
.	.	TRBV28	TRBJ1-4	CASRSTNEKLFF	TGTGCCAGCCGGTCAACTAATGAAAAACTGTTTTTT
.	once	TRBV28	TRBJ2-5	CAISSLGQQETQYF	TGTGCCATCTCATCCCTAGGACAGCAAGAGACCCAGTACTTC
.	.	TRBV28	TRBJ2-3	CASGGGSSWTDTQYF	TGTGCCAGCGGCGGAGGCAGTTCGTGGACAGATACGCAGTATTTT
.	.	TRBV9	TRBJ2-3	CASSVDGGATPMDTQYF	TGTGCCAGCAGCGTAGACGGCGGGGCTACACCGATGGATACGCAGTATTTT
.	.	TRBV6-1	TRBJ1-3	CASSEAYISGNTIYF	TGTGCCAGCAGTGAAGCTTACATCTCTGGAAACACCATATATTTT
.	.	TRBV5-1	TRBJ2-2	CASSSILGYTGELFF	TGCGCCAGCAGCTCGATACTAGGTTACACCGGGGAGCTGTTTTTT
.	.	TRBV27	TRBJ1-1	CASKSGLNTEAFF	TGTGCCAGCAAGTCAGGCCTGAACACTGAAGCTTTCTTT
.	.	TRBV27	TRBJ1-2	CASSRTEYYGYTF	TGTGCCAGCAGTCGGACAGAGTACTATGGCTACACCTTC
TRBD1	.	TRBV19	TRBJ2-1	CASTMGQGYNEQFF	TGTGCCAGTACCATGGGACAGGGGTACAATGAGCAGTTCTTC
.	.	TRBV5-6	TRBJ1-6	CASSLGGDSPLHF	TGTGCCAGCAGCTTGGGGGGGGATTCACCCCTCCACTTT
.	.	TRBV7-3	TRBJ2-5	CASSLRREETQYF	TGTGCCAGCAGCTTACGTCGAGAAGAGACCCAGTACTTC
TRBD2	.	TRBV6-5	TRBJ2-3	CASTRLAGGDTQYF	TGTGCCAGCACCCGACTAGCGGGGGGAGATACGCAGTATTTT
TRBD2	.	TRBV6-5	TRBJ2-1	CASSQGLAYSKQFF	TGTGCCAGCAGTCAGGGACTAGCTTATTCTAAACAGTTCTTC
TRBD1	.	TRBV28	TRBJ2-4	CASSWGQSKNIQYF	TGTGCCAGCAGTTGGGGACAGTCCAAAAACATTCAGTACTTC
.	.	TRBV7-2	TRBJ1-2	CASSPSREGGYTF	TGTGCCAGCAGCCCTAGCCGGGAAGGTGGCTACACCTTC
TRBD1	.	TRBV19	TRBJ1-6	CASSDRGGSPLHF	TGTGCCAGTAGTGACAGGGGTGGATCACCCCTCCACTTT
.	.	TRBV6-1	TRBJ1-2	CASSENVLSGYGYTF	TGTGCCAGCAGTGAAAACGTACTGTCAGGCTATGGCTACACCTTC
TRBD2	.	TRBV6-5	TRBJ2-1	CASGRGGYNEQFF	TGTGCCTCAGGGCGGGGGGGATACAATGAGCAGTTCTTC
.	.	TRBV5-6	TRBJ2-6	CASSLAFGQISGANVLTF	TGTGCCAGCAGCTTGGCCTTCGGACAGATCTCTGGGGCCAACGTCCTGACTTTC
.	few	TRBV7-9	TRBJ1-2	CASSPRSTGSYGYTF	TGTGCCAGCAGCCCCCGGAGCACAGGGTCCTATGGCTACACCTTC
.	.	TRBV5-1	TRBJ2-1	CASSSPTTLGRNEQFF	TGCGCCAGCAGCTCCCCGACTACCTTAGGTCGTAATGAGCAGTTCTTC
TRBD1	.	TRBV6-5	TRBJ1-1	CASSSGTENTEAFF	TGTGCCAGCAGTTCAGGGACAGAGAACACTGAAGCTTTCTTT
.	.	TRBV7-2	TRBJ1-1	CASSSQGTTEAFF	TGTGCCAGCAGCTCCCAGGGAACCACTGAAGCTTTCTTT
TRBD1	.	TRBV6-5	TRBJ2-1	CASSSRDRGVNNEQFF	TGTGCCAGCAGTTCCCGAGACAGGGGTGTAAACAATGAGCAGTTCTTC
.	.	TRBV30	TRBJ1-2	CAWGGSRGYTF	TGTGCCTGGGGGGGCTCGCGTGGCTACACCTTC
TRBD2	.	TRBV20-1	TRBJ2-1	CSASNGGGSITRNEQFF	TGCAGTGCTAGTAATGGCGGGGGGTCGATAACTCGCAATGAGCAGTTCTTC
TRBD2	.	TRBV5-4	TRBJ2-2	CASSLGASGPGELFF	TGTGCCAGCAGCTTGGGGGCTAGCGGTCCCGGGGAGCTGTTTTTT
TRBD2	.	TRBV4-1	TRBJ2-5	CASSHGSGGIWETQYF	TGCGCCAGCAGCCATGGTAGCGGGGGGATATGGGAGACCCAGTACTTC
.	.	TRBV19	TRBJ2-5	CASSLRETQYF	TGTGCCAGTAGTCTAAGAGAGACCCAGTACTTC
TRBD1	.	TRBV7-2	TRBJ1-3	CASSLPGGLASGNTIYF	TGTGCCAGCAGCTTACCAGGGGGCCTAGCCTCTGGAAACACCATATATTTT
.	.	TRBV18	TRBJ1-1	CASTGGLHRPEAFF	TGTGCCAGCACTGGGGGGTTGCATCGACCTGAAGCTTTCTTT
TRBD1	.	TRBV9	TRBJ2-1	CASSRTGTINEQFF	TGTGCCAGCAGCCGGACAGGGACCATCAATGAGCAGTTCTTC
TRBD2	.	TRBV19	TRBJ2-3	CASSEQASGGLTDTQYF	TGTGCCAGTAGTGAACAAGCTAGCGGGGGGCTCACAGATACGCAGTATTTT
.	once	TRBV9	TRBJ2-7	CASSVVRHPPPEQYF	TGTGCCAGCAGCGTAGTGAGACACCCCCCTCCGGAGCAGTACTTC
TRBD1	.	TRBV4-2	TRBJ2-3	CASSQVPIQGADTQYF	TGTGCCAGCAGCCAAGTCCCAATACAGGGGGCCGATACGCAGTATTTT
TRBD1	.	TRBV5-4	TRBJ2-2	CASSQPGQERTGELFF	TGTGCCAGCAGCCAGCCGGGACAGGAGCGGACCGGGGAGCTGTTTTTT
.	.	TRBV27	TRBJ2-2	CASSFGAGTGELFF	TGTGCCAGCAGTTTTGGGGCCGGCACCGGGGAGCTGTTTTTT
TRBD1	.	TRBV6-5	TRBJ2-1	CASSKDRGNEQFF	TGTGCCAGCAGCAAGGACAGGGGAAATGAGCAGTTCTTC
.	.	TRBV4-1	TRBJ1-1	CASSQDGRNTEAFF	TGCGCCAGCAGCCAAGATGGGCGGAACACTGAAGCTTTCTTT
.	once	TRBV5-1	TRBJ1-6	CASSLGRANSPLHF	TGCGCCAGCAGCTTGGGCAGGGCTAATTCACCCCTCCACTTT
.	.	TRBV2	TRBJ2-1	CASMNPRGATYNEQFF	TGTGCCAGCATGAACCCTCGGGGGGCCACCTACAATGAGCAGTTCTTC
TRBD1	few	TRBV29-1	TRBJ1-1	CSLRDGTGNTEAFF	TGCAGCCTTCGGGACGGGACAGGGAACACTGAAGCTTTCTTT
.	.	TRBV7-2	TRBJ2-7	CASSPDAGPLYEQYF	TGTGCCAGCAGCCCAGACGCGGGACCTCTATACGAGCAGTACTTC
.	.	TRBV5-6	TRBJ1-2	CASSSGQPGYTF	TGTGCCAGCAGCTCAGGACAGCCCGGGTACACCTTC
.	.	TRBV18	TRBJ1-1	CASSPPNMNTEAFF	TGTGCCAGCTCACCACCTAATATGAACACTGAAGCTTTCTTT